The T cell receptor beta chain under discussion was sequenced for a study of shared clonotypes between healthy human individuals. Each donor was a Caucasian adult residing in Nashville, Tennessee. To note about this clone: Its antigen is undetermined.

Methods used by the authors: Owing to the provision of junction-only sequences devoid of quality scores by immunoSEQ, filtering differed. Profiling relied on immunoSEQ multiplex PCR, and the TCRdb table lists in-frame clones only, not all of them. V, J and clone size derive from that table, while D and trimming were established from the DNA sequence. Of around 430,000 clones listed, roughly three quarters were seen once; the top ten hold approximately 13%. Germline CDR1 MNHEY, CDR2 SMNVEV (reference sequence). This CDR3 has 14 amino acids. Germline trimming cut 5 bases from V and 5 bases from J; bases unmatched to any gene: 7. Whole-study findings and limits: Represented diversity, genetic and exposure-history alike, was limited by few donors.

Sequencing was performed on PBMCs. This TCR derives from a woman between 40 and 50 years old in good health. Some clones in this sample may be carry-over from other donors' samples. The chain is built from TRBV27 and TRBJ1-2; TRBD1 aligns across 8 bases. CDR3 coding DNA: TGTGCCAGCAGTCCGACAGGGGATCGGTATGGCTACACCTTC. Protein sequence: CASSPTGDRYGYTF.